This TCR beta chain was recorded in a study of long-term antiretroviral therapy in people with HIV. Study in general: The immediate-ART recommendation dates to 2015, and the earliest samples predate it by about a decade.

To note about this clone: The antigen is unknown.

Researchers ran immunoSEQ v3.0 at survey level. The target of sequencing was about 40,000-55,000 T-cell genomes per sample. TCRdb's table, derived via immunoSEQ multiplex PCR, lists solely in-frame clones and lacks some. The table shows tens of thousands of clones, with more than 75% occurring only once. Overall study results and limits: Therapy changes, viral resistance and ART adherence were not documented in the available data.

CDR1 is SEHNR and CDR2 is FQNEAQ in the germline V gene (reference sequence). V was clipped by 3 bases and J by 4 bases, with 9 bases between them. The CDR3 loop spans 13 amino acids. The clonotype was recovered from a man aged 60 to 69 with HIV. The specimen was unsorted PBMCs, collected 2.3 years after starting antiretroviral therapy. The chain is built from TRBV7-9 and TRBJ1-2; D remains unclear. The CDR3 DNA reads as TGTGCCAGCAGCTTTTCGGTGGGCTATGGCTACACCTTC. Its protein product is CASSFSVGYGYTF.